The clone carrying this T cell receptor beta chain was seen many times. The CDR3 extends over 14 amino acids. Germline V CDR1 and CDR2: KGHSH, LQKENI. The V end lost 3 bases, the J end lost 2 bases, and 8 bases lay between the germline ends. The data derive from a study of T cells in Graves' hyperthyroidism and ophthalmopathy. Study context: Peripheral blood collection took place at initial diagnosis, before any treatment.

The TCR beta CDR3 regions underwent amplification using RNA transcripts as the source. Initially, a first-round RT-PCR of the TCR CDR3 employed the HTBI primer set. TCRdb redid the calling of the multiplex PCR reads with MiXCR, one entry per CDR3 protein. The table includes fewer than 900,000 distinct CDR3 sequences, 15% to 20% detected once. The TCR was taken from a woman between 50 and 59 years old with Graves' hyperthyroidism that later progressed to Graves' ophthalmopathy. Sequencing input: blood. The V and J genes are TRBV18 and TRBJ2-1; tentatively, D is TRBD2 (5 bases). In nucleotides, the CDR3 is TGTGCCAGCTCACCGTGGACTCCCTACAATGAGCAGTTCTTC. This codes for CASSPWTPYNEQFF.